This T cell receptor beta chain came from a study of CD8+ T cells in alopecia areata. CDR1 is SGHDT and CDR2 is YYEEEE in the germline V gene. This CDR3 contains 18 residues. Trimming left V 2 bases short and J 3 bases short, with 20 bases between. In each case, RNA was isolated and then reverse transcribed into cDNA as the sequencing template. The protocol was immunoSEQ multiplex PCR, while the TCRdb copy is restricted to in-frame clones and leaves out a portion. The sample carries approximately 280,000 clones, roughly 50% recorded once. Specified treatment: oral pan-JAK inhibitor, 5-10 mg twice daily.

The receptor comes from a human donor with alopecia areata. Sequences were derived from CD4+ T cells sorted from blood, sampled at week 24, from a patient treated with tofacitinib. This sequence joins TRBV5-6 and TRBJ2-2; D is perhaps TRBD2 (5 bases). CDR3 DNA: TGTGCCAGCAGCTTAGAGGACTCACCGGGCGGTGACACCGGGGAGCTGTTTTTT. Its protein is CASSLEDSPGGDTGELFF. The full variable domain, rest sourced from reference TRBV5-6 and TRBJ2-2, is DAGVTQSPTHLIKTRGQQVTLRCSPKSGHDTVSWYQQALGQGPQFIFQYYEEEERQRGNFPDRFSGHQFPNYSSELNVNALLLGDSALYLCASSLEDSPGGDTGELFFGEGSRLTVL.